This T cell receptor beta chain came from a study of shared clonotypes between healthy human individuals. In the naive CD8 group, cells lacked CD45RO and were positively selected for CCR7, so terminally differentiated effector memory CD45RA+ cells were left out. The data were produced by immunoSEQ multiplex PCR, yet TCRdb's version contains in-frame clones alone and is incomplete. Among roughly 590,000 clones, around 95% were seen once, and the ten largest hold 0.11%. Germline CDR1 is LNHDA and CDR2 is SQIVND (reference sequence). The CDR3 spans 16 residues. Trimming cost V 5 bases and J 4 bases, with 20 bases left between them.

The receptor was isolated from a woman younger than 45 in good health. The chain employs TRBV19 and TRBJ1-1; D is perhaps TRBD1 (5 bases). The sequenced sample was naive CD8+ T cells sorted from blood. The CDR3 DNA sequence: TGTGCCAGTAGTGCGCCCGTGGACATACCGGTCACTGAAGCTTTCTTT. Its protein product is CASSAPVDIPVTEAFF.